A selection of T cell receptor beta chains follows, all from one sample in a study of PD-L1 blockade in urothelial cancer. Sequencing was performed with immunoSEQ multiplex PCR; in TCRdb, only in-frame clones are kept and a portion is missing. The data hold tens of thousands of clones, with about 75% observed a single time. The material sequenced was PBMCs, taken around atezolizumab (anti-PD-L1) treatment. The source of these receptors is a man in his 70s with urothelial cancer. The conserved cysteine and the conserved F or W are not part of the CDR3 here. Fields, in order: J gene, V gene, CDR3 protein.

j_gene: TRBJ2-1
v_gene: TRBV6-1
CDR3aa: ASSTSGYNEQF

j_gene: TRBJ2-7
v_gene: TRBV5-6
CDR3aa: ASQTGNEQY

j_gene: TRBJ2-7
v_gene: TRBV18
CDR3aa: ASSPGGTSEQY

j_gene: TRBJ1-2
v_gene: TRBV7-9
CDR3aa: ASSPPWGDYGYT

j_gene: TRBJ2-2
v_gene: TRBV6-5
CDR3aa: ASSILAGAGELF

j_gene: TRBJ1-1
v_gene: TRBV18
CDR3aa: ASSSTGQLNTEAF

j_gene: TRBJ2-5
v_gene: TRBV5-4
CDR3aa: ASSLAGSQETQY

j_gene: TRBJ1-5
v_gene: TRBV7-2
CDR3aa: ASSRNRAGQPQH

j_gene: TRBJ1-1
v_gene: TRBV28
CDR3aa: ASSPPRRSNTEAF

j_gene: TRBJ2-7
v_gene: TRBV10-3
CDR3aa: AHGAGAGEQY

j_gene: TRBJ1-6
v_gene: TRBV7-3
CDR3aa: ASSLGRGNSPLH

j_gene: TRBJ1-2
v_gene: TRBV19
CDR3aa: ASLTTGQGGGGYT

j_gene: TRBJ2-7
v_gene: TRBV7-2
CDR3aa: ASSSGQHEQY

j_gene: TRBJ2-1
v_gene: TRBV11-3
CDR3aa: ASSSGVSYNEQF

j_gene: TRBJ2-7
v_gene: TRBV5-1
CDR3aa: ASKSGREGPGEQY

j_gene: TRBJ1-2
v_gene: TRBV7-6
CDR3aa: ASSFQQGGGYT

j_gene: TRBJ2-5
v_gene: TRBV5-1
CDR3aa: ASSLAPAGLETQY

j_gene: TRBJ2-7
v_gene: TRBV11-3
CDR3aa: ASSSNRASYEQY

j_gene: TRBJ2-5
v_gene: TRBV11-2
CDR3aa: ASSLGSQPLQETQY

j_gene: TRBJ2-1
v_gene: TRBV5-1
CDR3aa: ASSLAQSDYNEQF

j_gene: TRBJ2-1
v_gene: TRBV11-3
CDR3aa: ASSVGLYEQF

j_gene: TRBJ2-2
v_gene: TRBV11-2
CDR3aa: ASSSKAGGPDTGELF

j_gene: TRBJ2-7
v_gene: TRBV19
CDR3aa: ASSLQPRGYEQY